The source of this T cell receptor (beta chain) is a study of radiation and T cells in renal cell carcinoma. Noted time point: blood 4 weeks post-SBRT, at nephrectomy. This sample's treatment: 15 Gy SBRT to primary tumor, nephrectomy 4 weeks later. Nephrectomy followed 15 Gy stereotactic body radiation by 4 weeks. Serial blood draws occurred at baseline and 2 and 4 weeks post-SBRT. Study-level findings and limits: From baseline, blood top tumor clonotypes peaked at 2 weeks post-radiation. Pretreatment tumor biopsies were lacking, so baseline clonotypes are unknown.

The CDR3 runs to 16 residues. J gave up 5 bases and V 1 base, and 7 bases lay outside the gene matches. Germline V CDR1 and CDR2: PRHDT, FYEKMQ (reference sequence). About this clone: Its antigen is currently unknown. This sample also contains other DNA sequences that code for the same CDR3.

Assay used: immunoSEQ multiplex PCR; TCRdb lists only in-frame clones, some missing. The top ten clones hold over 5.5% of a sample with some 64,000 clones, 65% to 80% of them seen once. Specimen: blood, collected from a patient whose treatment included radiotherapy and nephrectomy. This rearrangement joins TRBV13 to TRBJ2-7; 11 nucleotides line up with TRBD2. The sequence was collected from a man in his 60s with renal cell carcinoma. The CDR3 sequence is CASSLVTSGGPHEQYF. For the CDR3, the DNA is TGTGCCAGCAGCTTAGTTACTAGCGGGGGCCCCCACGAGCAGTACTTC. Full variable domain (outside the CDR3, taken from reference TRBV13 and TRBJ2-7): AAGVIQSPRHLIKEKRETATLKCYPIPRHDTVYWYQQGPGQDPQFLISFYEKMQSDKGSIPDRFSAQQFSDYHSELNMSSLELGDSALYFCASSLVTSGGPHEQYFGPGTRLTVT.